The text below deals with one T cell receptor beta chain. The repertoire was sequenced with immunoSEQ multiplex PCR; TCRdb's copy has only in-frame clones and lacks some. The data hold about 670,000 clones, with about three quarters observed a single time. This entry is derived from a study of shared clonotypes between healthy human individuals. CDR3 size: 15 residues. The germline V gene encodes CDR1 SGHRS and CDR2 YFSETQ. The trim removed 4 bases at V and 4 bases at J, leaving 5 bases unmatched. Specimen: memory CD4+ T cells sorted from blood. Subset here: CD45RA-negative fraction. This sequence was found in a woman in her twenties or thirties in good health. The gene calls are TRBV5-1 and TRBJ2-3; 11 nucleotides align to TRBD1. CDR3 loop: CASSPGQGAADTQYF. The CDR3 region has the DNA TGCGCCAGCAGCCCCGGACAGGGGGCTGCAGATACGCAGTATTTT.